The T cell receptor (beta chain) under discussion was sequenced for a study of a mutant IDH1 vaccine in newly diagnosed glioma. Time point described: baseline, week 1 (first vaccination visit). Documented treatment: pre-vaccination baseline after standard-of-care therapy. The CDR3 contains 14 residues. Germline V CDR1 and CDR2: ENHRY, SYGVKD. V lost 0 bases and J lost 4; bases outside the gene matches: 2. Measured with immunoSEQ multiplex PCR; TCRdb has only the in-frame clones, and not every one. The data hold 68,000 or so clones, with 60% to 85% observed a single time. The V and J genes are TRBV10-3 and TRBJ2-5; TRBD1 matches 7 bases. The source of this sequence is a man aged 45-60 years with glioma. The source material was PBMCs, sampled from a glioma patient treated with radiotherapy, temozolomide or both. The CDR3 sequence: CAISESGQRETQYF. Written as DNA, the CDR3 is TGTGCCATCAGTGAGTCGGGACAGAGAGAGACCCAGTACTTC.